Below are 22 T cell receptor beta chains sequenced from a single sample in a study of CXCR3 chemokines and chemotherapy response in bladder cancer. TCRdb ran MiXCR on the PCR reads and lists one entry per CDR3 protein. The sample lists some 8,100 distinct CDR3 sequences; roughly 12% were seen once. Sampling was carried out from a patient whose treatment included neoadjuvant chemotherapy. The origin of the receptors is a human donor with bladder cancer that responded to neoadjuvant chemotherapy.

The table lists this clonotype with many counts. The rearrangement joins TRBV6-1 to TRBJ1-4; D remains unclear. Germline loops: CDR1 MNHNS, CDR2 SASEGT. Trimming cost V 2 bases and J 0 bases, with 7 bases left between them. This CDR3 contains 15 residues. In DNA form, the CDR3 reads TGTGCCAGCAGTGAACCGGTTGCAACTAATGAAAAACTGTTTTTT. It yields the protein CASSEPVATNEKLFF.

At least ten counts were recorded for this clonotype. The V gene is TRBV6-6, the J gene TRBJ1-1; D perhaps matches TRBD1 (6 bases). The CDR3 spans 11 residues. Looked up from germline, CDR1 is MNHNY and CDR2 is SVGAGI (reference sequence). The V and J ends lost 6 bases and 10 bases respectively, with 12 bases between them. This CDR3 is CASRGQGLAFF. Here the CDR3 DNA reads TGTGCCAGCAGAGGCCAGGGGTTAGCTTTCTTT.

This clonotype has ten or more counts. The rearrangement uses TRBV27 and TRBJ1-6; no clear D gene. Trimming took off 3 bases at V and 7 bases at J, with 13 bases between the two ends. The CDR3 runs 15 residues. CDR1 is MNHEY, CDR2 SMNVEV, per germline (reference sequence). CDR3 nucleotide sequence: TGTGCCAGCAGTTTCGAGGGTGGGCGGAATTCACCCCTCCACTTT. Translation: CASSFEGGRNSPLHF.

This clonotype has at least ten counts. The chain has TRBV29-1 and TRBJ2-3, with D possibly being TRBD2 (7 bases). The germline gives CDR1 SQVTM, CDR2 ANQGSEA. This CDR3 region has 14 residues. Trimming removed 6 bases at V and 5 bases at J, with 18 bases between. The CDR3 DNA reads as TGCAGCGTCCTGGGGGGGGGCCTCCGAGATACGCAGTATTTT. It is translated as CSVLGGGLRDTQYF.

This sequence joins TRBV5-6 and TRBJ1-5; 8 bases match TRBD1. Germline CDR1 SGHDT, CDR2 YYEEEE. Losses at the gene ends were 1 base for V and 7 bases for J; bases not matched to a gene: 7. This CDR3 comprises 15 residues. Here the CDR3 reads CASSLTDRVGQPQHF. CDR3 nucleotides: TGTGCCAGCAGCTTGACGGACAGGGTGGGCCAGCCCCAGCATTTT.

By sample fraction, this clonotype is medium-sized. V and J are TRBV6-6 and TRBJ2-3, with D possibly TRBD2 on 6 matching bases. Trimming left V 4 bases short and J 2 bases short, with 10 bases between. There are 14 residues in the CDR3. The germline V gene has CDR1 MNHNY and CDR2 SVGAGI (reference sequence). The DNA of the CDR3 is TGTGCCAGCAGTTTGACTAGGGTCACAGATACGCAGTATTTT. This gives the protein CASSLTRVTDTQYF.

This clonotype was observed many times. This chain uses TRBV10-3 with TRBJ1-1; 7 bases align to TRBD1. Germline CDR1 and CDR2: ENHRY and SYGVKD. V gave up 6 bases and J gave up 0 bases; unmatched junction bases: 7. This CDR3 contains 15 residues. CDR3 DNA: TGTGCCATCAGCCTAACAGGGGACCTGAACACTGAAGCTTTCTTT. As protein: CAISLTGDLNTEAFF.

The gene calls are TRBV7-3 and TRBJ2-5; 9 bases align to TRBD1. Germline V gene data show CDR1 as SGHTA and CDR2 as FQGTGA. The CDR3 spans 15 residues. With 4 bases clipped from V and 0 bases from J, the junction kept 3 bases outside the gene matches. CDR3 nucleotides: TGTGCCAGCAGCTCCGGGACAGGGTACCAAGAGACCCAGTACTTC. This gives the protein CASSSGTGYQETQYF.

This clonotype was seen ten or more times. The CDR3 DNA is TGTGCCAGCAGCTTGTATCCGTCCCCCTGGGAGCAGTACTTC. Its protein is CASSLYPSPWEQYF. This chain uses TRBV5-6 with TRBJ2-7; no clear D gene. The CDR3 length is 14 residues. From germline, CDR1 is SGHDT and CDR2 YYEEEE. Trimming left V 1 base short and J 7 bases short, with 15 bases between.

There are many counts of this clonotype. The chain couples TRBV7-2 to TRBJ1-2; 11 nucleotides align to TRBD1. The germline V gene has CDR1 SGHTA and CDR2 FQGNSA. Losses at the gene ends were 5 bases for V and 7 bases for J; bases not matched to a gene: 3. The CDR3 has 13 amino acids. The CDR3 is CASSQDRGLGYTF. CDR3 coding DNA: TGTGCCAGCAGCCAGGACAGGGGGCTTGGCTACACCTTC.

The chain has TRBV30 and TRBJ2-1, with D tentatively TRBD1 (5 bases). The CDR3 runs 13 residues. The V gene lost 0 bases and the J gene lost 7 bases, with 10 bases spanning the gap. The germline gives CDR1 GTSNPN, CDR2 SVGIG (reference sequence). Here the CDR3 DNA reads TGTGCCTGGAGTGTACGCCAGGGTAATGAGCAGTTCTTC. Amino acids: CAWSVRQGNEQFF.

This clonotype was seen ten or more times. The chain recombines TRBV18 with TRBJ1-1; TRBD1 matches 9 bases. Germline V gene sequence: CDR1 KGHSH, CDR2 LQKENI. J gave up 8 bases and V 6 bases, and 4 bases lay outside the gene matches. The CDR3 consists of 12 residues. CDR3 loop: CASSPGQGEAFF. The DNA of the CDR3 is TGTGCCAGCTCCCCGGGACAGGGAGAAGCTTTCTTT.

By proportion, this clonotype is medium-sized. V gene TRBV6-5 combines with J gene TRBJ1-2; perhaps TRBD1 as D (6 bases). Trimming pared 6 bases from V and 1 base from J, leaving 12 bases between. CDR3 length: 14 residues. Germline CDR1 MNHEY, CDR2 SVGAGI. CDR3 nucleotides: TGTGCCAGCAGAGGGGACAAATTTAACTATGGCTACACCTTC. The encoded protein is CASRGDKFNYGYTF.

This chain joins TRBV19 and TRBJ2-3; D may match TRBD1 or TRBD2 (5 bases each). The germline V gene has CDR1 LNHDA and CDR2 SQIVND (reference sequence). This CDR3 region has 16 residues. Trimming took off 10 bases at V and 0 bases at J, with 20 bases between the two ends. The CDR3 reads CATVGAGKSSTDTQYF. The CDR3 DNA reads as TGTGCCACAGTCGGGGCGGGCAAGTCTAGCACAGATACGCAGTATTTT.

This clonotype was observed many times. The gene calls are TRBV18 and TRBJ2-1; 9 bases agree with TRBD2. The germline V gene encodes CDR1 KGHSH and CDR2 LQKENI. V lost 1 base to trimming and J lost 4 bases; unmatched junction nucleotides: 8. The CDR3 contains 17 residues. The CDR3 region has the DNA TGTGCCAGCTCACCACTTAGTCCGACTAGCGGATACAATGAGCAGTTCTTC. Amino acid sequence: CASSPLSPTSGYNEQFF.

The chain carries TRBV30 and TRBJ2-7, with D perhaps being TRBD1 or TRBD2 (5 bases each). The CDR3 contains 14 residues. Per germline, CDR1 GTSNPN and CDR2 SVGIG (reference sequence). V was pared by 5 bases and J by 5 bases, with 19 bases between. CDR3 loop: CAWGGPGRANEQYF. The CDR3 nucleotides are TGTGCCTGGGGAGGCCCGGGCAGGGCGAACGAGCAGTACTTC.

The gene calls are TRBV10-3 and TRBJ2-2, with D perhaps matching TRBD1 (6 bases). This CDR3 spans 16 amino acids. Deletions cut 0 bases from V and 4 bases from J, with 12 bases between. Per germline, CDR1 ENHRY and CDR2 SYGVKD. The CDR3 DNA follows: TGTGCCATCAGTGAGTCGAATGGGGGCGGCACCGGGGAGCTGTTTTTT. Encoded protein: CAISESNGGGTGELFF.

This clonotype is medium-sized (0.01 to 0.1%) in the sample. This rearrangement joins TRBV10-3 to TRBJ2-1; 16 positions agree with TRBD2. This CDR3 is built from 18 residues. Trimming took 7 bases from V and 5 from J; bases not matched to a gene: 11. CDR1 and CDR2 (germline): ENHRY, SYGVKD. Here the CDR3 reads CAIMKGLAGGRYNNEQFF. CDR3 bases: TGTGCCATCATGAAGGGACTAGCGGGGGGGCGATACAACAATGAGCAGTTCTTC.

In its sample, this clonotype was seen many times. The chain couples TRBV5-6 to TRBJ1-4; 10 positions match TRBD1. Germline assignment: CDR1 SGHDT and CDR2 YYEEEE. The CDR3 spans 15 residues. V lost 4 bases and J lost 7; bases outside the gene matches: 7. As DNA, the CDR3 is TGTGCCAGCAGCGGGGGACAGGGGTTGGGTGAAAAACTGTTTTTT. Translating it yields CASSGGQGLGEKLFF.

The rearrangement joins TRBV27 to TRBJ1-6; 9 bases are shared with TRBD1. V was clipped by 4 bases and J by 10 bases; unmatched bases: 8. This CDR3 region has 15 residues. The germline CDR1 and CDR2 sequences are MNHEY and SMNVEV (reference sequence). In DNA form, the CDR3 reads TGTGCCAGCAGTTCCTCCGGGACAGGGTCGTCACCCCTCCACTTT. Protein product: CASSSSGTGSSPLHF.

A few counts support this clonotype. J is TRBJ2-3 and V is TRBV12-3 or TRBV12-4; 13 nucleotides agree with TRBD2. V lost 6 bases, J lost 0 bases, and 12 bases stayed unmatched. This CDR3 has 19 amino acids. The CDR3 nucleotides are TGTGCCAGCAGCCCCCCGACTAGCGGGGGGCTCCGTAGCACAGATACGCAGTATTTT. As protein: CASSPPTSGGLRSTDTQYF.

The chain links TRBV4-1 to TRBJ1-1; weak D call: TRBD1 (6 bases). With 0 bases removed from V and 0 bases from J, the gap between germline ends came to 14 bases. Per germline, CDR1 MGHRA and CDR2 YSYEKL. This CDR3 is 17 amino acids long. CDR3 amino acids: CASSQEVRGGVNTEAFF. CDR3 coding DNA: TGCGCCAGCAGCCAAGAAGTTAGAGGGGGTGTGAACACTGAAGCTTTCTTT.